These 6 T cell receptor beta chains share one sample of origin, sequenced in a study of T cells in localized non-small cell lung cancer. The protocol was immunoSEQ multiplex PCR, while the TCRdb copy is restricted to in-frame clones and leaves out a portion. This sample has about 130,000 clones, with approximately 88% found just once. Sample: peripheral blood, taken before any cancer treatment. All receptors come from an older female donor with stage I lung adenocarcinoma.

CDR3 nucleotides: TGTGCCGGTGAGGGGCAGGGGCTGGGAGATACGCAGTATTTT. Protein sequence: CAGEGQGLGDTQYF. This sequence joins TRBV6-1 and TRBJ2-3; weak D call: TRBD1 (6 bases). The germline gives CDR1 MNHNS, CDR2 SASEGT. V dropped 11 bases and J dropped 5 bases, with 20 bases sitting between them. The CDR3 covers 14 residues.

V is TRBV28 and J is TRBJ1-1; D unclear. The CDR3 extends over 13 amino acids. V lost 6 bases and J 1 base, leaving 9 bases between the germline ends. The germline V gene has CDR1 MDHEN and CDR2 SYDVKM. This CDR3 is CASRTTSNTEAFF. CDR3 coding DNA: TGTGCCAGCAGGACAACATCGAACACTGAAGCTTTCTTT.

The chain employs TRBV10-3 and TRBJ2-1, with a weak D call TRBD2 (6 bases). The CDR3 runs 16 residues. CDR1 ENHRY and CDR2 SYGVKD come from the germline V gene. V shed 6 bases and J shed 4 bases, with 19 bases lying between them. CDR3 residues: CAISPTWRDTYNEQFF. Here the CDR3 DNA reads TGTGCCATCAGCCCCACTTGGCGGGATACTTACAATGAGCAGTTCTTC.

This clone was picked up one time. V usage is TRBV2 and J usage is TRBJ2-7, with 9 bases that match TRBD2. This CDR3 is 15 amino acids long. Germline values: CDR1 SNHLY, CDR2 FYNNEI. V gave up 4 bases and J gave up 4 bases; unmatched junction bases: 8. CDR3 protein: CASSGKTSGLYEQYF. DNA for the CDR3: TGTGCCAGCAGTGGTAAGACTAGCGGCCTTTACGAGCAGTACTTC. The variable domain in full, with the rest retrieved from reference TRBV2 and TRBJ2-7, is EPEVTQTPSHQVTQMGQEVILRCVPISNHLYFYWYRQILGQKVEFLVSFYNNEISEKSEIFDDQFSVERPDGSNFTLKIRSTKLEDSAMYFCASSGKTSGLYEQYFGPGTRLTVT.

V and J are TRBV7-3 and TRBJ2-2; 13 bases are shared with TRBD2. The CDR3 loop spans 16 amino acids. The V gene's germline CDR1 is SGHTA and CDR2 FQGTGA. The V segment lost 5 bases and the J segment 11 bases; nucleotides outside the gene matches: 11. As DNA, the CDR3 is TGTGCCAGCAGCCCTAATCCCGGACTAGCGGGAGTTGAGCTGTTTTTT. It is translated as CASSPNPGLAGVELFF.

The gene calls are TRBV19 and TRBJ1-1; 7 bases map to TRBD1. Germline loops: CDR1 LNHDA, CDR2 SQIVND (reference sequence). There are 13 residues in the CDR3. J lost 5 bases, V lost 5 bases, and 5 bases had no gene match. The DNA for the CDR3 is TGTGCCAGTAGTCAGGGGGTTAAAACTGAAGCTTTCTTT. Encoded protein: CASSQGVKTEAFF.